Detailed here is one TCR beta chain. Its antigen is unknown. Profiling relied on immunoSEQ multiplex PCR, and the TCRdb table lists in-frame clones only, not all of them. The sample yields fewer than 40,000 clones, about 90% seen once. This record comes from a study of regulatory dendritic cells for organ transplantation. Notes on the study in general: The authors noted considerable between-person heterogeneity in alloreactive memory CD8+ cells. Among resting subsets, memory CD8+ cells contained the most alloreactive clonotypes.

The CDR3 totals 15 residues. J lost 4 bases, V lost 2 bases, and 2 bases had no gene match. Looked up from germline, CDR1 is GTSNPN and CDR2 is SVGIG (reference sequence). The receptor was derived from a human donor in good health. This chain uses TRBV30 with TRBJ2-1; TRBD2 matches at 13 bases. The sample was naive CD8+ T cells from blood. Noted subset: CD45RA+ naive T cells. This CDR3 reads CAWSLTSGGYNEQFF. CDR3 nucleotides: TGTGCCTGGAGTCTGACTAGCGGGGGGTACAATGAGCAGTTCTTC.